Given below is one T cell receptor beta chain in context. Its antigen remains unknown. This specimen belongs to a study of shared clonotypes between healthy human individuals. Study-wide results and caveats: Estimated richness was generally greater in naive than memory subsets.

Some clones are missing from TCRdb's copy, which holds only in-frame ones; the method was immunoSEQ multiplex PCR. The sample lists some 1,100,000 clones, 75% to 80% seen once, with more than 0.45% in the top ten. Subsets obtained from CD4+ cells comprised CD45RA+ naive and CD45RA-negative memory cells. This TCR came from a man aged 18-30 years in good health. Some clones in this sample may be carry-over from other donors' samples. Material: memory CD4+ T cells from PBMCs. Sample subset: CD45RA-negative fraction.

The CDR3 DNA reads TGCGCCAGCAGCTTGGAAAGTGTCGGGGAGCTGTTTTTT. Translated, it gives CASSLESVGELFF. This rearrangement joins TRBV5-1 to TRBJ2-2; no reliable D call. Deletions cut 0 bases from V and 7 bases from J, with 7 bases between. The germline CDR1 and CDR2 sequences are SGHRS and YFSETQ. This CDR3 comprises 13 residues. Full variable domain (remainder filled in from reference TRBV5-1 and TRBJ2-2): KAGVTQTPRYLIKTRGQQVTLSCSPISGHRSVSWYQQTPGQGLQFLFEYFSETQRNKGNFPGRFSGRQFSNSRSEMNVSTLELGDSALYLCASSLESVGELFFGEGSRLTVL.